Listed here are 3 T cell receptor beta chains from one sample, sequenced in a study of blood T cell repertoires in COVID-19. TCRdb's copy holds only in-frame clones and misses some; the assay was immunoSEQ multiplex PCR. This repertoire shows fewer than 250,000 clones, around 80% found once; its top ten account for roughly a fifth. Sequenced input: peripheral blood. The origin of the receptors is a human donor in a cohort sampled during active COVID-19.

The chain couples TRBV28 to TRBJ2-5; D may be TRBD2 (5 bases). The germline V gene has CDR1 MDHEN and CDR2 SYDVKM. Trimming pared 5 bases from V and 3 bases from J, leaving 16 bases between. The CDR3 is 15 residues long. CDR3: CASSLLEWGEETQYF. The CDR3 nucleotides are TGTGCCAGCAGTCTGCTAGAGTGGGGAGAAGAGACCCAGTACTTC.

The rearrangement links TRBV28 to TRBJ1-1, with D perhaps TRBD1 (6 bases). CDR1 is MDHEN, CDR2 SYDVKM, per germline. The CDR3 has 15 residues. V lost 5 bases, J lost 5 bases, and 18 bases lay in between. The CDR3 is CASSTMGRGGTEAFF. As DNA, the CDR3 is TGTGCCAGCAGTACAATGGGTAGAGGGGGAACTGAAGCTTTCTTT.

This clone has only one observation. The genes are TRBV6-5 and TRBJ2-5; a weak D match, TRBD1 (5 bases). Germline CDR1 and CDR2: MNHEY and SVGAGI. This CDR3 has 13 amino acids. The V end was cut by 6 bases, the J end by 3 bases, with 11 bases between. The chain's CDR3 is CASSPGQEETQYF. CDR3 bases: TGTGCCAGCAGCCCCGGACAAGAAGAGACCCAGTACTTC.